This passage covers 30 T cell receptor beta chains from one sample sequenced in a study of T-cell reconstitution after alpha-beta-depleted transplantation in children. The library targeted TCRbeta and was prepared with unique molecular identifiers. Via MiXCR, TCRdb re-called the PCR reads, giving one row per CDR3 protein. The sample has over 550,000 distinct CDR3 sequences; under 12% are singletons. The sequencing here drew on PBMCs from the stem cell graft donor, taken from the stem cell graft. These receptor sequences come from a human donor who donated a stem cell graft to a child with acute myeloid leukemia.

The J gene is TRBJ2-1, the V gene TRBV30, with 8 bases aligning to TRBD2. J was trimmed by 4 bases and V by 0 bases; bases with no gene match: 8. The germline V gene encodes CDR1 GTSNPN and CDR2 SVGIG (reference sequence). The CDR3 has 16 residues. CDR3 sequence: CAWSVLAGGGYNEQFF. The CDR3 bases are TGTGCCTGGAGTGTGTTGGCGGGAGGAGGTTACAATGAGCAGTTCTTC.

This clonotype has a count of ten or more. This chain connects TRBV21-1 to TRBJ1-2. TRBV21-1 is described as a pseudogene. CDR3 length: 17 amino acids. CDR3 loop: CALITPPDRAANYGYTF. In DNA form, the CDR3 reads TGTGCCCTCATTACCCCCCCCGACAGAGCAGCTAACTATGGCTACACCTTC.

This chain's CDR3 is CASSQYGVTDTQYF. The CDR3 nucleotides read TGTGCCAGCAGCCAGTATGGGGTCACAGATACGCAGTATTTT. The V and J genes are TRBV3-1 and TRBJ2-3; D unresolved. Germline values: CDR1 LGHDT, CDR2 YNNKEL (reference sequence). CDR3 length equals 14 residues. V lost 3 bases to trimming and J lost 2 bases, with 9 bases between them.

This clonotype was counted between two and nine times. The chain has TRBV28 and TRBJ1-5; D unresolved. This CDR3 contains 12 residues. Germline loops: CDR1 MDHEN, CDR2 SYDVKM. V lost 6 bases to trimming and J lost 6 bases, with 9 bases between them. The CDR3 DNA reads TGTGCCAGCAGCCTTCTGAGTCAGCCCCAGCATTTT. This translates into CASSLLSQPQHF.

V and J are TRBV5-1 and TRBJ2-7, with 8 bases lining up with TRBD1. Trimming removed 4 bases from V and 5 bases from J; junction bases left unmatched: 5. There are 13 residues in the CDR3. Germline V gene sequence: CDR1 SGHRS, CDR2 YFSETQ. For the CDR3, the DNA is TGCGCCAGCAGCCACGACAGGGGCCACGAGCAGTACTTC. It encodes CASSHDRGHEQYF.

This clonotype was recorded at least ten times. This sequence joins TRBV29-1 and TRBJ2-1; no reliable D call. CDR3 length: 14 amino acids. V lost 4 bases and J 4 bases, leaving 14 bases between the germline ends. Germline CDR1 and CDR2: SQVTM and ANQGSEA. CDR3 sequence (DNA): TGCAGCGTTGTGGATGAGATTCTATACAATGAGCAGTTCTTC. It yields the protein CSVVDEILYNEQFF.

The rearrangement links TRBV29-1 to TRBJ2-2; unclear D gene. The length of the CDR3 is 14 residues. V was clipped by 4 bases and J by 0 bases, with 9 bases between them. The V gene's germline CDR1 is SQVTM and CDR2 ANQGSEA. The CDR3 nucleotides read TGCAGCGTTGTCGTCACACCGAACACCGGGGAGCTGTTTTTT. This gives the protein CSVVVTPNTGELFF.

This clonotype was counted many times. CDR3 amino acids: CASSLRPGRSYEQYF. The CDR3 DNA is TGTGCCAGCAGCTTACGTCCCGGGAGAAGCTACGAGCAGTACTTC. This chain connects TRBV7-2 to TRBJ2-7, with D perhaps TRBD2 (6 bases). The germline CDR1 and CDR2 sequences are SGHTA and FQGNSA. The CDR3 runs 15 residues. V was trimmed by 2 bases and J by 3 bases, leaving 14 bases between them.

There are a few counts of this clonotype. CDR3 amino acids: CASGPTSGREGEQFF. DNA for the CDR3: TGTGCCAGCGGCCCTACTAGCGGGAGAGAGGGTGAGCAGTTCTTC. The V call is TRBV28, the J call TRBJ2-1; 11 positions agree with TRBD2. Losses at the gene ends were 8 bases for V and 9 bases for J; bases not matched to a gene: 12. Germline V gene data show CDR1 as MDHEN and CDR2 as SYDVKM. The CDR3 sequence is 15 residues long.

This rearrangement joins TRBV9 to TRBJ1-6, with unresolved D. The germline V and J ends were trimmed by 4 bases and 5 bases, with 10 bases remaining between them. Germline CDR1 and CDR2: SGDLS and YYNGEE. The CDR3 runs 14 residues. The CDR3 region is CASSSGPNNSPLHF. DNA for the CDR3: TGTGCCAGCAGCTCCGGACCTAATAATTCACCCCTCCACTTT.

This clonotype has only a few counts. The CDR3 coding sequence is TGCAGTGCTAGTATAGCGGGAGAATCCTACGAGCAGTACTTC. Encoded protein: CSASIAGESYEQYF. The chain links TRBV20-1 to TRBJ2-7, with 9 positions matching TRBD2. Germline-derived CDR1 and CDR2 are DFQATT and SNEGSKA (reference sequence). V lost 3 bases and J lost 1; bases outside the gene matches: 4. The CDR3 has 14 amino acids.

The J gene is TRBJ2-1, the V gene TRBV3-1; TRBD1 aligns across 10 bases. The CDR3 runs 14 residues. The junction had 10 bases not matched to a gene; V was cut back by 10 bases and J by 7 bases. The V gene's germline CDR1 is LGHDT and CDR2 YNNKEL (reference sequence). The DNA for the CDR3 is TGTGCCACCGGACAGGGGGTGACTGGGAATGAGCAGTTCTTC. It translates to CATGQGVTGNEQFF.

DNA of the CDR3: TGTGCCAGCAGTTTAGGTCGTGGTAGCGTGAGGACAGATACGCAGTATTTT. Its translation: CASSLGRGSVRTDTQYF. The rearrangement uses TRBV12-3 or TRBV12-4 and TRBJ2-3; possibly TRBD2 for D (5 bases). There are 17 residues in the CDR3. Trimming removed 1 base from V and 3 bases from J, with 17 bases in between.

The CDR3 is CASSLRGWGSYNEQFF. For the CDR3, the DNA is TGTGCCAGCAGCTTAAGGGGGTGGGGGTCCTACAATGAGCAGTTCTTC. This rearrangement joins TRBV7-2 to TRBJ2-1, with D possibly matching TRBD1 (6 bases). V lost 2 bases to trimming and J lost 1 base, with 12 bases between them. The germline gives CDR1 SGHTA, CDR2 FQGNSA. This CDR3 spans 16 amino acids.

In its sample, this clonotype was seen many times. The genes are TRBV20-1 and TRBJ2-7, with D uncertain. V gave up 3 bases and J gave up 2 bases, with 14 bases separating them. The germline V gene has CDR1 DFQATT and CDR2 SNEGSKA (reference sequence). The length of the CDR3 is 14 residues. CDR3 DNA sequence: TGCAGTGCTAGGGCCTCCACACTCCCCTACGAGCAGTACTTC. It yields the protein CSARASTLPYEQYF.

This clonotype was detected a few times. One end of the junction fails to match germline, which may point to a read error. The V and J genes are TRBV2 and TRBJ2-7, with a possible D match to TRBD2 (5 bases). This CDR3 has 17 residues. CDR1 is SNHLY and CDR2 is FYNNEI in the germline V gene. This chain's CDR3 is CASTEGLLVRDSYEQYF. CDR3 nucleotide sequence: TGTGCCAGCACTGAAGGCCTCCTTGTTCGGGACTCCTACGAGCAGTACTTC.

The chain employs TRBV7-2 and TRBJ2-5, with 7 nucleotides matching TRBD2. Germline lookup yields CDR1 SGHTA and CDR2 FQGNSA. V lost 7 bases, J lost 5 bases, and 16 bases stayed unmatched. The CDR3 consists of 16 residues. CDR3 DNA: TGTGCCAGCAAGCTTATGGCGGGAGCCTACGAGGAGACCCAGTACTTC. Amino acids: CASKLMAGAYEETQYF.

Details on this clonotype: The junction departs from germline at one end; a sequencing error may be responsible. This chain uses TRBV5-4 with TRBJ2-3; 9 nucleotides agree with TRBD2. CDR1 is SGHNT and CDR2 is YYREEE in the germline V gene (reference sequence). This CDR3 is 18 amino acids long. CDR3 sequence: CTSSIGLLIAGGTDTQYF. CDR3 nucleotide sequence: TGTACCAGCAGCATTGGACTCCTCATAGCGGGAGGCACAGATACGCAGTATTTT.

This clonotype was seen a handful of times. This rearrangement joins TRBV11-2 to TRBJ2-1; 11 positions match TRBD2. The trim removed 1 base at V and 9 bases at J, leaving 14 bases unmatched. The CDR3 spans 18 residues. Germline CDR1 reads SGHAT; CDR2 reads FQNNGV. The CDR3 DNA is TGTGCCAGCAGCTTAGTACCAAGAACTAGCGGGAGTTACCCTGAGCAGTTCTTC. Protein: CASSLVPRTSGSYPEQFF.

This clonotype was seen a few times. V is TRBV19 and J is TRBJ2-1; D not certain. Germline V lookup: CDR1 LNHDA, CDR2 SQIVND (reference sequence). The CDR3 runs to 15 residues. Trimming took off 7 bases at V and 2 bases at J, with 15 bases between the two ends. In nucleotides, the CDR3 is TGTGCCAGTAAGGTTCAGTGGCAGGCCTACAATGAGCAGTTCTTC. Residues: CASKVQWQAYNEQFF.

The V and J genes are TRBV15 and TRBJ2-5; 13 bases are a match to TRBD2. The CDR3 is made up of 16 amino acids. Germline values: CDR1 LNHNV, CDR2 YYDKDF (reference sequence). The J segment lost 7 bases and the V segment lost 4 bases, leaving 9 bases of the junction unmatched. CDR3 in amino acids: CATSKGLAGEGRTQYF. As DNA, the CDR3 is TGTGCCACCAGCAAAGGACTAGCGGGAGAGGGTCGGACCCAGTACTTC. The entire variable domain, with the rest obtained from reference TRBV15 and TRBJ2-5, is as follows: DAMVIQNPRYQVTQFGKPVTLSCSQTLNHNVMYWYQQKSSQAPKLLFHYYDKDFNNEADTPDNFQSRRPNTSFCFLDIRSPGLGDTAMYLCATSKGLAGEGRTQYFGPGTRLLVL.

This clonotype was counted at least ten times. The chain couples TRBV4-2 to TRBJ1-1, with TRBD1 matching over 8 bases. This CDR3 has 15 residues. The V gene end was trimmed by 3 bases and the J gene end by 5 bases; junction bases not matched to a gene: 8. Germline V lookup: CDR1 LGHNA, CDR2 YNFKEQ. This CDR3 is CASSQTGQGGTEAFF. The CDR3 DNA follows: TGTGCCAGCAGCCAGACTGGACAGGGAGGGACTGAAGCTTTCTTT.

The rearrangement joins TRBV4-1 to TRBJ2-1; D is perhaps TRBD2 (5 bases). CDR1 and CDR2 (germline): MGHRA, YSYEKL. Trimming pared 1 base from V and 10 bases from J, leaving 20 bases between. This CDR3 has 16 residues. The CDR3 reads CASSQGIASIIVEQFF. The CDR3 DNA reads as TGCGCCAGCAGCCAAGGGATAGCGTCGATTATAGTGGAGCAGTTCTTC.

This rearrangement joins TRBV7-6 to TRBJ2-3; a weak D match, TRBD2 (6 bases). V lost 1 base, J lost 0 bases, and 17 bases lay in between. The CDR3 is 18 amino acids. CDR1 and CDR2 from the germline V gene are SGHVS and FNYEAQ. CDR3 region: CASSLGALHGTSTDTQYF. CDR3 nucleotides: TGTGCCAGCAGCTTAGGGGCCCTACACGGGACTAGCACAGATACGCAGTATTTT.

This sequence joins TRBV29-1 and TRBJ1-3, with D uncertain. Germline V gene data show CDR1 as SQVTM and CDR2 as ANQGSEA. The CDR3 length is 11 residues. The CDR3 loop reads CGFSSGNTIYF. The CDR3 nucleotides are TGCGGGTTCAGCTCTGGAAACACCATATATTTT. Complete variable domain (other parts from reference TRBV29-1 and TRBJ1-3): SAVISQKPSRDICQRGTSLTIQCQVDSQVTMMFWYRQQPGQSLTLIATANQGSEATYESGFVIDKFPISRPNLTFSTLTVSNMSPEDSSIYLCGFSSGNTIYFGEGSWLTVV.

In its sample, this clonotype was seen a few times. The chain is built from TRBV5-1 and TRBJ1-5; D remains unclear. Germline V gives CDR1 SGHRS, CDR2 YFSETQ. V was clipped by 4 bases and J by 0 bases, with 11 bases between them. The CDR3 runs 15 residues. CDR3 sequence reads: CASSDGRTSNQPQHF. The CDR3 DNA reads TGCGCCAGCAGCGACGGACGTACTAGCAATCAGCCCCAGCATTTT.

This clonotype was counted only a few times. The chain combines TRBV7-2 with TRBJ2-7; possibly TRBD1 for D (6 bases). Germline values: CDR1 SGHTA, CDR2 FQGNSA. V was cut by 5 bases and J by 6 bases, with 17 bases left in between. CDR3 length equals 14 residues. For the CDR3, the DNA is TGTGCCAGCAGCCAGGGAAGGGGGACCCTCGAGCAGTACTTC. This codes for CASSQGRGTLEQYF.

This clonotype was picked up a small number of times. This CDR3 reads CASRPGLASHEQYF. CDR3 DNA sequence: TGTGCCAGCAGGCCGGGACTAGCATCCCACGAGCAGTACTTC. The V gene is TRBV27, the J gene TRBJ2-7; TRBD2 matches at 9 bases. Germline-derived CDR1 and CDR2 are MNHEY and SMNVEV (reference sequence). Trimming removed 6 bases from V and 5 bases from J; junction bases left unmatched: 8. This CDR3 contains 14 residues.

In its sample, this clonotype was seen many times. The chain links TRBV12-3 or TRBV12-4 to TRBJ2-1, with 7 nucleotides matching TRBD1. V dropped 6 bases and J dropped 4; count of bases not matched to a gene: 9. The CDR3 spans 15 residues. For the CDR3, the DNA is TGTGCCAGCAGAAAAAGAGGGGGCGTTTACAATGAGCAGTTCTTC. Translation gives CASRKRGGVYNEQFF.

Many counts were recorded for this clonotype. The rearrangement links TRBV5-1 to TRBJ2-1; D ambiguous. Trimming removed 2 bases at V and 4 bases at J, with 13 bases between. This CDR3 contains 15 residues. The germline gives CDR1 SGHRS, CDR2 YFSETQ. The CDR3 bases are TGCGCCAGCAGCTTAAAGGGTTCAGGTTACAATGAGCAGTTCTTC. Translation: CASSLKGSGYNEQFF.